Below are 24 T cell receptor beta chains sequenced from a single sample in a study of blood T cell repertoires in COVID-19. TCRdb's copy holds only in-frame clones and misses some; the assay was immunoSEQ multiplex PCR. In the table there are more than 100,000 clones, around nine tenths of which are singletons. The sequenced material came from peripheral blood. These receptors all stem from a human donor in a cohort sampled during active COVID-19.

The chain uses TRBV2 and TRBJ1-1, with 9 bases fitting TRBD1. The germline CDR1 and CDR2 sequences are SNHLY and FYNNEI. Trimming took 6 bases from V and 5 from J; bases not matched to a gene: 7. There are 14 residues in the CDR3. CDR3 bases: TGTGCCAGCAGCCAGGGGACAGGGAGAACTGAAGCTTTCTTT. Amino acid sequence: CASSQGTGRTEAFF.

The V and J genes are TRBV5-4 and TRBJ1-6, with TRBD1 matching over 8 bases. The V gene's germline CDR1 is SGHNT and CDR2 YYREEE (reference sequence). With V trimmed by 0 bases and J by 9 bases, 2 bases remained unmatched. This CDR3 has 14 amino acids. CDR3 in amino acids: CASSLGQGSSPLHF. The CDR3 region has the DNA TGTGCCAGCAGCTTGGGACAGGGGAGTTCACCCCTCCACTTT. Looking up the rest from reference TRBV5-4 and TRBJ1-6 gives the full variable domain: ETGVTQSPTHLIKTRGQQVTLRCSSQSGHNTVSWYQQALGQGPQFIFQYYREEENGRGNFPPRFSGLQFPNYSSELNVNALELDDSALYLCASSLGQGSSPLHFGNGTRLTVT.

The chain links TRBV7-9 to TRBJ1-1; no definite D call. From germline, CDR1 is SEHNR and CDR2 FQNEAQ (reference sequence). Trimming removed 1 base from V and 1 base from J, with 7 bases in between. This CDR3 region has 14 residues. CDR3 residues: CASSLVSGNTEAFF. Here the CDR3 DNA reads TGTGCCAGCAGCTTAGTCTCGGGGAACACTGAAGCTTTCTTT.

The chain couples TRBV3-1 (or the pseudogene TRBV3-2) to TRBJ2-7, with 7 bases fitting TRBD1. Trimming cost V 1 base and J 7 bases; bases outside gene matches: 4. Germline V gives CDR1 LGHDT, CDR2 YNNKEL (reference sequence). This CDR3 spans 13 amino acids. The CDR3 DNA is TGTGCCAGCAGCCAAGTAGGGGGCCGGGAGCAGTACTTC. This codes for CASSQVGGREQYF.

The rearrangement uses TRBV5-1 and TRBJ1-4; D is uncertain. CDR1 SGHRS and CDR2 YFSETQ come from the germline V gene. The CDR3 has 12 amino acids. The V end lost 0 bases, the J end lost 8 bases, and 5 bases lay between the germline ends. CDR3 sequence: CASSLAGEKLFF. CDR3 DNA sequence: TGCGCCAGCAGCTTGGCCGGGGAAAAACTGTTTTTT.

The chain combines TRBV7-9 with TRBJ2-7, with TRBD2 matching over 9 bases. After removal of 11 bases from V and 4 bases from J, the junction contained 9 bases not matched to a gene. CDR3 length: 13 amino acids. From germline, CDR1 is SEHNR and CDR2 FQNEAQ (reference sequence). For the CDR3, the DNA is TGTGCCGGGGGGAGCAGCGGGAGGTACGAGCAGTACTTC. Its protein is CAGGSSGRYEQYF.

CDR3 region: CASSEMGGFSYEQYF. The DNA of the CDR3 is TGTGCCAGCAGTGAAATGGGGGGATTCTCCTACGAGCAGTACTTC. The genes are TRBV6-1 and TRBJ2-7, with D possibly being TRBD2 (6 bases). The germline gives CDR1 MNHNS, CDR2 SASEGT. Trimming left V 2 bases short and J 0 bases short, with 11 bases between. The CDR3 extends over 15 amino acids.

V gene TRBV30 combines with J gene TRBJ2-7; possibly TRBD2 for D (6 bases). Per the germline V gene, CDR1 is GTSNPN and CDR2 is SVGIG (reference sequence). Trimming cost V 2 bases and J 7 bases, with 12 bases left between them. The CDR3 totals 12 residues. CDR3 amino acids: CAWSRGSGEQYF. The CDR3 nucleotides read TGTGCCTGGAGTCGGGGGTCGGGAGAGCAGTACTTC.

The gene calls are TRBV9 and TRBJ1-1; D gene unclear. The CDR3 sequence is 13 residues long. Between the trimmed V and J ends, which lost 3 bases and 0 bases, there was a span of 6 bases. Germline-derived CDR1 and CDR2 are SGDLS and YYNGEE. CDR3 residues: CASSALMNTEAFF. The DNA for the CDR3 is TGTGCCAGCAGCGCCCTTATGAACACTGAAGCTTTCTTT.

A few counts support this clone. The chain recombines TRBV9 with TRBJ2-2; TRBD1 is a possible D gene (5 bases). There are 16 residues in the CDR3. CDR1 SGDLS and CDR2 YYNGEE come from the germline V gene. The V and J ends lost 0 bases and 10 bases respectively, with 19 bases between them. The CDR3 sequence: CASSVGIGQGGVELFF. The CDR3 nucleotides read TGTGCCAGCAGCGTAGGAATCGGGCAGGGCGGAGTGGAGCTGTTTTTT. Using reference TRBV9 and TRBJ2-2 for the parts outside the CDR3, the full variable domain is DSGVTQTPKHLITATGQRVTLRCSPRSGDLSVYWYQQSLDQGLQFLIQYYNGEERAKGNILERFSAQQFPDLHSELNLSSLELGDSALYFCASSVGIGQGGVELFFGEGSRLTVL.

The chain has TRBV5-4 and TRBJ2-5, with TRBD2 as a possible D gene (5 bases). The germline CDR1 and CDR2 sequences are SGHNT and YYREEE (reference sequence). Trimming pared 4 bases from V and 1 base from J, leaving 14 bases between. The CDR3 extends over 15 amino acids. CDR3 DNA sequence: TGTGCCAGCAGCCCCAGAGAGGGCCTCCAAGAGACCCAGTACTTC. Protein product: CASSPREGLQETQYF. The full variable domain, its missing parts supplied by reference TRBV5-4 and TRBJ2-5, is ETGVTQSPTHLIKTRGQQVTLRCSSQSGHNTVSWYQQALGQGPQFIFQYYREEENGRGNFPPRFSGLQFPNYSSELNVNALELDDSALYLCASSPREGLQETQYFGPGTRLLVL.

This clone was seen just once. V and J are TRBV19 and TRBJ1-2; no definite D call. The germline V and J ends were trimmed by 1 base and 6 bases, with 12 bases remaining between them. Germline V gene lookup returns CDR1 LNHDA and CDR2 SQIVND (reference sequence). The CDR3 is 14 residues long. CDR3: CASSIAGVSNGYTF. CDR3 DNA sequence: TGTGCCAGTAGTATAGCCGGGGTTTCGAATGGCTACACCTTC.

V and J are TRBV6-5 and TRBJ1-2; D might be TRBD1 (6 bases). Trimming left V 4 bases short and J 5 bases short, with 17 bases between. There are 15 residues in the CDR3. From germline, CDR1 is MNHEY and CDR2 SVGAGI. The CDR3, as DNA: TGTGCCAGCAGTTCCCGAGTCGGGACATCATATGGCTACACCTTC. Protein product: CASSSRVGTSYGYTF.

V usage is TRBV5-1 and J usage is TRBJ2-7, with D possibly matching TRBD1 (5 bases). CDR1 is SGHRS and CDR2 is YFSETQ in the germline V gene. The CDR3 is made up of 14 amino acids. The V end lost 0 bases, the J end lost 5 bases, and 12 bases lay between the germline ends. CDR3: CASSLVRTGNEQYF. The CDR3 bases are TGCGCCAGCAGCTTGGTTCGTACAGGCAACGAGCAGTACTTC.

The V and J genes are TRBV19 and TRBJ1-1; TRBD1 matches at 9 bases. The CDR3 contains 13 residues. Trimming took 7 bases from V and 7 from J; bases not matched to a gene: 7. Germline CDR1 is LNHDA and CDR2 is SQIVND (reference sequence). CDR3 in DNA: TGTGCCAGTACCCAGGGACAGGGATATGAAGCTTTCTTT. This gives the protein CASTQGQGYEAFF.

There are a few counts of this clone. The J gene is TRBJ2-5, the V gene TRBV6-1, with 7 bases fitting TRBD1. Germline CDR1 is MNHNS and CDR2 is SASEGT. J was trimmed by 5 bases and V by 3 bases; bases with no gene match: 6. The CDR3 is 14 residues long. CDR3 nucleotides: TGTGCCAGCAGTGACGCCGACAGGGATGAGACCCAGTACTTC. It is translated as CASSDADRDETQYF.

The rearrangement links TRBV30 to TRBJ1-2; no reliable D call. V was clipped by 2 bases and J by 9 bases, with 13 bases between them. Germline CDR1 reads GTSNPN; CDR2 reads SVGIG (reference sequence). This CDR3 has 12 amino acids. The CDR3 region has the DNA TGTGCCTGGAGTAGCACCCGGGAGAGCTACACCTTC. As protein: CAWSSTRESYTF.

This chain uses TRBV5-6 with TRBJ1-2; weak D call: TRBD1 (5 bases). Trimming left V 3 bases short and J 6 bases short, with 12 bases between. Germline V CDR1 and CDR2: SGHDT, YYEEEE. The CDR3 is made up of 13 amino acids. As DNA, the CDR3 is TGTGCCAGCAGCTCGGACCTACAGGATGGCTACACCTTC. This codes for CASSSDLQDGYTF.

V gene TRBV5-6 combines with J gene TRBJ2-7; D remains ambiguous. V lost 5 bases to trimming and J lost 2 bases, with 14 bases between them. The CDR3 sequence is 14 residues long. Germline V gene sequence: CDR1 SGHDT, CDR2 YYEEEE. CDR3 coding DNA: TGTGCCAGCAGAACCGTAGCCGACCCCTACGAGCAGTACTTC. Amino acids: CASRTVADPYEQYF. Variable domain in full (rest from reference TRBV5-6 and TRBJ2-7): DAGVTQSPTHLIKTRGQQVTLRCSPKSGHDTVSWYQQALGQGPQFIFQYYEEEERQRGNFPDRFSGHQFPNYSSELNVNALLLGDSALYLCASRTVADPYEQYFGPGTRLTVT.

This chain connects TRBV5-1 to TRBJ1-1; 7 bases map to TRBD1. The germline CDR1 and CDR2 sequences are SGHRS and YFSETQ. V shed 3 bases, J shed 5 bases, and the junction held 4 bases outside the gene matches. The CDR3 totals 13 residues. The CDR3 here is CASSYRGETEAFF. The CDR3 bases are TGCGCCAGCAGCTACAGGGGAGAGACTGAAGCTTTCTTT.

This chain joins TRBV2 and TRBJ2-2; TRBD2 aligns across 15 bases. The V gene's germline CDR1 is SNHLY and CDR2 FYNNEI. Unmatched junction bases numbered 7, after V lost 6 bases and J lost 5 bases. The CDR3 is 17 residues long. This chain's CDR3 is CASRRTSGRAQTGELFF. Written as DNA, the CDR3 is TGTGCCAGCAGGCGGACTAGCGGGAGGGCCCAGACCGGGGAGCTGTTTTTT.

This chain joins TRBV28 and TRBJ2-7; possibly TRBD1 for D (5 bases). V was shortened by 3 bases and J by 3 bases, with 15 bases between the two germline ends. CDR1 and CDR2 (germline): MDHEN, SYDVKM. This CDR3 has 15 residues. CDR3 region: CASSFSSDIVYEQYF. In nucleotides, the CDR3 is TGTGCCAGCAGTTTTTCTTCGGACATCGTCTACGAGCAGTACTTC.

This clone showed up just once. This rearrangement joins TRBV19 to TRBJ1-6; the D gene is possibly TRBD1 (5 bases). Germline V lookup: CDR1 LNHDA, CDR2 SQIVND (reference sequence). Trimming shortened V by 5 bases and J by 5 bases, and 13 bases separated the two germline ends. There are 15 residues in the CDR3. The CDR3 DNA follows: TGTGCCAGTAGTCCCCGATCAGGGAATAATTCACCCCTCCACTTT. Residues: CASSPRSGNNSPLHF.

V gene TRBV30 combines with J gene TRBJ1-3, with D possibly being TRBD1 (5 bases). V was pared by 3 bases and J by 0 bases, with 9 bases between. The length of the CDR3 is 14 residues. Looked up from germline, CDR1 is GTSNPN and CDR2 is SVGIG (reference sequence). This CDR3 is CAWRIQVSGNTIYF. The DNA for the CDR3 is TGTGCCTGGAGAATACAGGTCTCTGGAAACACCATATATTTT.